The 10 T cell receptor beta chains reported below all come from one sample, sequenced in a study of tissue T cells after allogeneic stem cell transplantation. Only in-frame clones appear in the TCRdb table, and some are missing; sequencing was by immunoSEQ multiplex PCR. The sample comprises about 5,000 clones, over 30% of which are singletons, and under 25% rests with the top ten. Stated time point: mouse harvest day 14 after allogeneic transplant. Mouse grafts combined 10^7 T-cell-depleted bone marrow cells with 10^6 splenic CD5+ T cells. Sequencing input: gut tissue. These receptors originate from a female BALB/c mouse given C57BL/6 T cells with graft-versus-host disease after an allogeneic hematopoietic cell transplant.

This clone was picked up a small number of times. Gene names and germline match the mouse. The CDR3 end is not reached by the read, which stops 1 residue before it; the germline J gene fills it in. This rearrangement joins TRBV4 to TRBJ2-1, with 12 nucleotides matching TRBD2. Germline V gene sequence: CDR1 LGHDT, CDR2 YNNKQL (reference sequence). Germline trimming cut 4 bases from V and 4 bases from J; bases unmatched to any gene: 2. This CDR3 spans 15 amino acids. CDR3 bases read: TGTGCCAGCAGCTTGGACTGGGGGGGGTATGCTGAGCAGTTC. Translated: CASSLDWGGYAEQF. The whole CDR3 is CASSLDWGGYAEQFF.

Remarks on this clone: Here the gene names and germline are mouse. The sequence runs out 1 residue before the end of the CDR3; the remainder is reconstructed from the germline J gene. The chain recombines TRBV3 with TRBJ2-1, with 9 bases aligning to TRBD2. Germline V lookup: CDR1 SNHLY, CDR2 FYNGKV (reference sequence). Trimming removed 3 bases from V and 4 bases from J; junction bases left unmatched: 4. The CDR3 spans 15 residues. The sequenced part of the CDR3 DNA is TGTGCCAGCAGCTTTACTGGGGGGAGATATGCTGAGCAGTTC. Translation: CASSFTGGRYAEQF. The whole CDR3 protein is CASSFTGGRYAEQFF.

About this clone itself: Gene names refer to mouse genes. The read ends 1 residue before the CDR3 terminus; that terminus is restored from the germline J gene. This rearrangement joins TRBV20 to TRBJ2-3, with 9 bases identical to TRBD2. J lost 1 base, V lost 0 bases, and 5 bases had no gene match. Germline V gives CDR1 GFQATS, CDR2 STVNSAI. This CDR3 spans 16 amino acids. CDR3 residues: CGARDWGGLRAETLYF. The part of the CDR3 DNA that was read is TGTGGTGCTAGGGACTGGGGGGGGCTTCGTGCAGAAACGCTGTAT.

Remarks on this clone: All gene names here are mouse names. The covered CDR3 bases are TGTGCCAGCAGTTCAGGGGGCGCGAGCACCGGGCAGCTCTAC. Its protein product is CASSSGGASTGQLY. The whole CDR3 is CASSSGGASTGQLYF. This chain uses TRBV26 with TRBJ2-2; 8 bases agree with TRBD1. The read terminates 1 residue before the CDR3 end, so the remaining end is supplied by the germline J gene. The CDR3 totals 15 residues. CDR1 and CDR2 from the germline V gene are KGHPV and FQNQEV (reference sequence). Trimming took 5 bases from V and 4 from J; bases not matched to a gene: 6.

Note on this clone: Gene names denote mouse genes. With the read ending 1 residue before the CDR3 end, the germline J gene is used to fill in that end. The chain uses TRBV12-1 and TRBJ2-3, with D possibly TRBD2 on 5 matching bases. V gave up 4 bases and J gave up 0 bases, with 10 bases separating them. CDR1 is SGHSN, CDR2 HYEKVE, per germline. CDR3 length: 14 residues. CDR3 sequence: CASSSLGSAETLYF. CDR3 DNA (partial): TGTGCCAGCTCCTCTCTGGGTAGTGCAGAAACGCTGTAT.

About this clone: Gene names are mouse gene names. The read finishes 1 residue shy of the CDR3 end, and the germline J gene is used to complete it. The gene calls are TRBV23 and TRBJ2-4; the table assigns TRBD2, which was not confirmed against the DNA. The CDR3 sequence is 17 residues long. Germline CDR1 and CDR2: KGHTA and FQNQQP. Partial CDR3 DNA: TGCTCCAGCAGTCAATCGATCCGGGGGGGTAGTCAAAACACCTTGTAC. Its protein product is CSSSQSIRGGSQNTLY. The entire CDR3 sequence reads CSSSQSIRGGSQNTLYF.

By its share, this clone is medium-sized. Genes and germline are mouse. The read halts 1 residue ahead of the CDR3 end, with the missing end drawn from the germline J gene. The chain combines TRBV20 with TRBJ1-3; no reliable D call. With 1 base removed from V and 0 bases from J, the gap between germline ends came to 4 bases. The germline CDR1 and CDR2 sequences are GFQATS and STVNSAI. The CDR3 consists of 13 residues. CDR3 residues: CGARVVSGNTLYF. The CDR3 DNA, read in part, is TGTGGTGCTAGGGTTGTTTCTGGAAATACGCTCTAT.

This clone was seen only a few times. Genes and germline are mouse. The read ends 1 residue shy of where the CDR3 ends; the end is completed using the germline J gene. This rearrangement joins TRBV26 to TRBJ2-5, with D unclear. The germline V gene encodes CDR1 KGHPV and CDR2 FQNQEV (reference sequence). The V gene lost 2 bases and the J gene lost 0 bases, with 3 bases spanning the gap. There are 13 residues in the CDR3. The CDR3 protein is CASSLNNQDTQYF. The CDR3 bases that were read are TGTGCCAGCAGTCTGAATAACCAAGACACCCAGTAC.

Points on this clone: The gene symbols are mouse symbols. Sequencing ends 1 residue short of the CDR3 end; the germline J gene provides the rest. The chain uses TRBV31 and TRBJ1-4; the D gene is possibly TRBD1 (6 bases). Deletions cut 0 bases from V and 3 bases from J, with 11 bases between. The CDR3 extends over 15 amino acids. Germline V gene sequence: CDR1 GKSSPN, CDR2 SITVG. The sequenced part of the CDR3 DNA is TGTGCCTGGAGTCTAGGACAGAGGACCAACGAAAGATTATTT. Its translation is CAWSLGQRTNERLF. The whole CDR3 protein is CAWSLGQRTNERLFF.

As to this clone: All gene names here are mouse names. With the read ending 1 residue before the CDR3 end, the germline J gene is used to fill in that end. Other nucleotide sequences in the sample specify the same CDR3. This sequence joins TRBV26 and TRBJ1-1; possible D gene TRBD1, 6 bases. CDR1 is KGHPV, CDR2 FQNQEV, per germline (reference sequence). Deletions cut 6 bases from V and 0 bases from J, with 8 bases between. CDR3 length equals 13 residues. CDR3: CASSRQANTEVFF. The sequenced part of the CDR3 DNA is TGTGCCAGCAGCCGACAGGCAAACACAGAAGTCTTC.